The 11 T cell receptor beta chains below were found in one sample sequenced in a study of blood T cell repertoires in COVID-19. Profiled with immunoSEQ multiplex PCR; TCRdb holds only in-frame clones, not every one. This sample has approximately 260,000 clones, with 80% to 90% found just once. Sequenced material: peripheral blood. These receptors all stem from a woman in her 70s with acute or convalescent COVID-19.

This rearrangement joins TRBV18 to TRBJ2-1, with a tentative D call TRBD2 (6 bases). The ends were cut back, 0 bases at V and 1 base at J, with 7 bases in the middle. The length of the CDR3 is 15 residues. The germline V gene encodes CDR1 KGHSH and CDR2 LQKENI. In DNA, the CDR3 is TGTGCCAGCTCACCACCGGAGGGTTCCTACAATGAGCAGTTCTTC. It is translated as CASSPPEGSYNEQFF.

V usage is TRBV11-3 and J usage is TRBJ2-5, with a tentative D call TRBD1 (6 bases). Germline V gene data show CDR1 as SGHNT and CDR2 as YENEEA. Trimming stripped 1 base from V and 5 bases from J, with 14 bases between. This CDR3 is built from 15 residues. The CDR3 coding sequence is TGTGCCAGCAGCTTAGGTGAAGGGGGAGAGGAGACCCAGTACTTC. This sequence encodes CASSLGEGGEETQYF.

The V and J genes are TRBV4-1 and TRBJ2-5, with 11 nucleotides matching TRBD2. The CDR3 has 17 residues. Germline CDR1 is MGHRA and CDR2 is YSYEKL. With V trimmed by 4 bases and J by 2 bases, 9 bases remained unmatched. As DNA, the CDR3 is TGCGCCAGCAGCCGGAAGCCGGGACTAGCGGCACAAGAGACCCAGTACTTC. Residues: CASSRKPGLAAQETQYF.

This clone was counted only a few times. This rearrangement joins TRBV6-2 or TRBV6-3 to TRBJ2-2, with 7 bases that match TRBD1. CDR1 is MNHEY, CDR2 SVGEGT, per germline. Unmatched junction bases numbered 2, after V lost 4 bases and J lost 3 bases. CDR3 length equals 14 residues. Here the CDR3 reads CASSSQGYTGELFF. DNA of the CDR3: TGTGCCAGCAGTTCACAGGGGTACACCGGGGAGCTGTTTTTT.

The genes are TRBV2 and TRBJ1-5, with D perhaps TRBD1 (5 bases). The CDR3 is 13 amino acids. Between the trimmed V and J ends, which lost 5 bases and 7 bases, there was a span of 12 bases. Germline V gives CDR1 SNHLY, CDR2 FYNNEI. The CDR3 bases are TGTGCCAGCAGTCTCGGGGGAGCGCAGCCCCAGCATTTT. This sequence encodes CASSLGGAQPQHF.

The chain joins TRBV6-5 to TRBJ2-5, with 7 bases fitting TRBD2. The CDR3 spans 15 residues. Looked up from germline, CDR1 is MNHEY and CDR2 is SVGAGI. V gave up 6 bases and J gave up 4 bases; unmatched junction bases: 11. The CDR3 region is CASSPGLLGRETQYF. CDR3 bases: TGTGCCAGCAGCCCGGGACTACTAGGGAGAGAGACCCAGTACTTC.

This chain joins TRBV7-6 and TRBJ1-1, with D unclear. The germline V and J ends were trimmed by 7 bases and 3 bases, with 3 bases remaining between them. The germline V gene has CDR1 SGHVS and CDR2 FNYEAQ. The CDR3 contains 10 residues. CDR3 nucleotide sequence: TGTGCCAGCACGGACACTGAAGCTTTCTTT. Encoded protein: CASTDTEAFF.

This rearrangement joins TRBV7-3 to TRBJ2-3; D unclear. V was shortened by 4 bases and J by 2 bases, with 10 bases between the two germline ends. In germline, CDR1 is SGHTA, CDR2 FQGTGA. The CDR3 covers 14 residues. CDR3 loop: CASSSGAPTDTQYF. The CDR3 DNA sequence: TGTGCCAGCAGCTCCGGTGCCCCCACAGATACGCAGTATTTT.

The genes are TRBV27 and TRBJ2-1; the match to TRBD1 covers 8 bases. The length of the CDR3 is 13 residues. The V segment lost 10 bases and the J segment 2 bases; nucleotides outside the gene matches: 4. The germline V gene encodes CDR1 MNHEY and CDR2 SMNVEV (reference sequence). CDR3 bases: TGTGCCACCCAGACAGGGGCCTACAATGAGCAGTTCTTC. This translates into CATQTGAYNEQFF.

This chain connects TRBV7-3 to TRBJ1-2, with D possibly being TRBD1 (6 bases). The CDR3 is 16 residues long. Germline assignment: CDR1 SGHTA and CDR2 FQGTGA. V was clipped by 5 bases and J by 4 bases, with 20 bases between them. The CDR3 is CASSPQGGATAYGYTF. The DNA of the CDR3 is TGTGCCAGCAGCCCCCAAGGGGGGGCGACGGCCTATGGCTACACCTTC.

The chain carries TRBV7-8 and TRBJ2-3; a possible D gene is TRBD2 (7 bases). CDR1 is SGHVS and CDR2 is FQNEAQ in the germline V gene. The V end was cut by 5 bases, the J end by 5 bases, with 20 bases between. The CDR3 consists of 16 residues. The CDR3 DNA reads as TGTGCCAGCAGCCCCCGGAGGGGGGGAAGTGGAGATACGCAGTATTTT. Protein: CASSPRRGGSGDTQYF.